The 19 T cell receptor beta chains in this list originate from one sample, sequenced in a study of cytomegalovirus exposure and HLA in healthy donors. 60 Vbeta and 13 Jbeta primers were used in PCR. Using immunoSEQ multiplex PCR, the repertoire was profiled, and TCRdb retains in-frame clones only, with some absent. The sample contains around 170,000 clones, around 78% of which appear only once. The sequenced material came from PBMCs. These receptors all come from a woman between 40 and 55 years old in good health and CMV-seropositive.

The V gene is TRBV9, the J gene TRBJ2-1; D perhaps matches TRBD2 (6 bases). V lost 4 bases to trimming and J lost 0 bases, with 11 bases between them. The CDR3 contains 15 residues. CDR1 and CDR2 (germline): SGDLS, YYNGEE. CDR3 in amino acids: CASSPRETSYNEQFF. The CDR3 region has the DNA TGTGCCAGCAGCCCCCGGGAGACCTCCTACAATGAGCAGTTCTTC.

V gene TRBV11-2 combines with J gene TRBJ1-2; D remains ambiguous. The V end was cut by 2 bases, the J end by 3 bases, with 10 bases between. The CDR3 is 14 residues long. Germline V lookup: CDR1 SGHAT, CDR2 FQNNGV. The CDR3 coding sequence is TGTGCCAGCAGCTTAAGCGGGGTTGACTATGGCTACACCTTC. As protein: CASSLSGVDYGYTF.

The chain uses TRBV28 and TRBJ1-2; 7 bases align to TRBD1. The junction had 8 bases not matched to a gene; V was cut back by 4 bases and J by 3 bases. Germline V gene lookup returns CDR1 MDHEN and CDR2 SYDVKM. The CDR3 is 15 amino acids. The CDR3 sequence is CASSSVTGPYYGYTF. DNA for the CDR3: TGTGCCAGCAGTTCGGTGACAGGGCCATACTATGGCTACACCTTC.

This chain uses TRBV6-1 with TRBJ1-2; 7 bases fit TRBD1. There are 15 residues in the CDR3. V dropped 8 bases and J dropped 2; count of bases not matched to a gene: 11. Germline values: CDR1 MNHNS, CDR2 SASEGT. The CDR3 loop is CASSEEGGQNYGYTF. CDR3 DNA sequence: TGTGCCAGCTCGGAGGAAGGGGGCCAAAACTATGGCTACACCTTC.

The sample holds one count of this clone. The J gene is TRBJ2-2, the V gene TRBV4-3; TRBD1 might be the D (6 bases). CDR1 and CDR2 (germline): LGHNA, YSLEER. Trimming pared 1 base from V and 4 bases from J, leaving 16 bases between. The CDR3 has 17 residues. Here the CDR3 reads CASSQGSGTRRTGELFF. As DNA, the CDR3 is TGCGCCAGCAGCCAAGGGTCCGGGACAAGACGCACCGGGGAGCTGTTTTTT.

The J gene is TRBJ2-2, the V gene TRBV4-2; 7 bases agree with TRBD2. CDR1 and CDR2 (germline): LGHNA, YNFKEQ. CDR3 size: 17 residues. The V segment lost 1 base and the J segment 1 base; nucleotides outside the gene matches: 6. CDR3 bases: TGTGCCAGCAGCCAAGTGGTGTGGGGGGGGAACACCGGGGAGCTGTTTTTT. This encodes CASSQVVWGGNTGELFF.

This sequence joins TRBV5-4 and TRBJ2-4, with 12 bases that match TRBD2. The CDR3 spans 17 residues. Germline trimming cut 4 bases from V and 8 bases from J; bases unmatched to any gene: 13. Looked up from germline, CDR1 is SGHNT and CDR2 is YYREEE (reference sequence). This CDR3 is CASSTRTSGVRRDIQYF. In nucleotides, the CDR3 is TGTGCCAGCAGCACCCGGACTAGCGGGGTTCGTCGGGACATTCAGTACTTC.

The chain joins TRBV30 to TRBJ2-1, with no clear D. This CDR3 is 11 amino acids long. V was trimmed by 1 base and J by 8 bases, leaving 6 bases between them. Germline CDR1 reads GTSNPN; CDR2 reads SVGIG (reference sequence). CDR3 sequence: CAWSALDEQFF. DNA of the CDR3: TGTGCCTGGAGTGCTCTAGATGAGCAGTTCTTC.

This clone was observed a single time. V gene TRBV6-5 combines with J gene TRBJ2-1, with 9 bases identical to TRBD2. The CDR3 contains 15 residues. The trim removed 2 bases at V and 7 bases at J, leaving 6 bases unmatched. Germline lookup yields CDR1 MNHEY and CDR2 SVGAGI. The CDR3 sequence is CASSYGAGGRNEQFF. CDR3 coding DNA: TGTGCCAGCAGTTACGGGGCGGGGGGGCGGAATGAGCAGTTCTTC.

V is TRBV6-6 and J is TRBJ1-1, with D possibly being TRBD1 (6 bases). Germline CDR1 MNHNY, CDR2 SVGAGI (reference sequence). With 2 bases removed from V and 8 bases from J, the gap between germline ends came to 9 bases. The CDR3 totals 12 residues. The CDR3 nucleotides read TGTGCCAGCAGTTACGCTGGGACAGAAGCTTTCTTT. Translated: CASSYAGTEAFF.

The genes are TRBV4-1 and TRBJ1-4; 10 bases map to TRBD1. Germline CDR1 and CDR2: MGHRA and YSYEKL. CDR3 length: 15 residues. V lost 1 base, J lost 7 bases, and 3 bases stayed unmatched. The CDR3 DNA reads as TGCGCCAGCAGCCAAGCCGGGACAGGGGCTGAAAAACTGTTTTTT. It is translated as CASSQAGTGAEKLFF.

The DNA for the CDR3 is TGTGCCAGCAGCGCCCAGGGGGGATTGAACACCGGGGAGCTGTTTTTT. It yields the protein CASSAQGGLNTGELFF. The V gene is TRBV9, the J gene TRBJ2-2; TRBD1 might be the D (7 bases). CDR3 size: 16 residues. V lost 3 bases to trimming and J lost 1 base, with 13 bases between them. Germline CDR1 SGDLS, CDR2 YYNGEE.

The V gene is TRBV27, the J gene TRBJ1-5; D gene uncertain. The V gene's germline CDR1 is MNHEY and CDR2 SMNVEV (reference sequence). Trimming took off 8 bases at V and 0 bases at J, with 11 bases between the two ends. The CDR3 extends over 14 amino acids. The CDR3 sequence is CASASEGSNQPQHF. The CDR3, as DNA: TGTGCCAGCGCTTCGGAGGGTAGCAATCAGCCCCAGCATTTT.

The chain is built from TRBV10-3 and TRBJ1-5, with D perhaps matching TRBD1 (6 bases). This CDR3 comprises 13 residues. Trimming removed 10 bases at V and 6 bases at J, with 16 bases between. Per germline, CDR1 ENHRY and CDR2 SYGVKD. The CDR3 bases are TGTGCCAGCAACAGGGAGGGAGGTCAGCCCCAGCATTTT. It is translated as CASNREGGQPQHF.

This clone was observed a handful of times. The J gene is TRBJ2-3, the V gene TRBV19; 8 bases agree with TRBD2. Germline CDR1 and CDR2: LNHDA and SQIVND (reference sequence). The CDR3 sequence is 15 residues long. J gave up 5 bases and V 6 bases, and 10 bases lay outside the gene matches. For the CDR3, the DNA is TGTGCCAGTAGAACCACTAGCGGCGCTCAAGATACGCAGTATTTT. It translates to CASRTTSGAQDTQYF.

V and J are TRBV19 and TRBJ2-2; perhaps TRBD1 as D (6 bases). The CDR3 is 14 amino acids. Germline V CDR1 and CDR2: LNHDA, SQIVND (reference sequence). The V gene lost 5 bases and the J gene lost 5 bases, with 12 bases spanning the gap. The CDR3 bases are TGTGCCAGTAGTGTCAGGGGTGGTACCGGGGAGCTGTTTTTT. Translated: CASSVRGGTGELFF.

The chain links TRBV5-4 to TRBJ2-3, with D perhaps TRBD1 (5 bases). Trimming cost V 8 bases and J 1 base, with 14 bases left between them. The germline CDR1 and CDR2 sequences are SGHNT and YYREEE (reference sequence). The CDR3 runs 14 residues. The CDR3 DNA sequence: TGTGCCAGTCGTGGACAACCCCGCACAGATACGCAGTATTTT. Protein: CASRGQPRTDTQYF.

This chain uses TRBV19 with TRBJ1-2; D possibly corresponds to TRBD1 (5 bases). Trimming stripped 3 bases from V and 3 bases from J, with 11 bases between. Germline V gene lookup returns CDR1 LNHDA and CDR2 SQIVND (reference sequence). The length of the CDR3 is 14 residues. The CDR3 loop reads CASSILTGDYGYTF. The DNA for the CDR3 is TGTGCCAGTAGTATTTTAACAGGCGACTATGGCTACACCTTC.

This sequence joins TRBV6-5 and TRBJ1-5; 10 nucleotides align to TRBD1. This CDR3 contains 14 residues. The junction had 3 bases not matched to a gene; V was cut back by 8 bases and J by 2 bases. Per germline, CDR1 MNHEY and CDR2 SVGAGI. CDR3 DNA: TGTGCCAGCGGGACAGGGGTGCGCAATCAGCCCCAGCATTTT. The encoded protein is CASGTGVRNQPQHF.